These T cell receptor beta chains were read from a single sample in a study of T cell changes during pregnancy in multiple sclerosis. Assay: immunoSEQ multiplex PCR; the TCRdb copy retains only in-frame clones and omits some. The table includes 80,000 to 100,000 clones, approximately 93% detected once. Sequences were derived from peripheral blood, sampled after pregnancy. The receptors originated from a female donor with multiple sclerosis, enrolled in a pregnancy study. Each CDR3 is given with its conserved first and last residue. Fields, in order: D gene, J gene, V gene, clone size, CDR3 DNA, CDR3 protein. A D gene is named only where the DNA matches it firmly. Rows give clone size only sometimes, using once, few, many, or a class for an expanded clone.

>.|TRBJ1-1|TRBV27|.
TGTGCCAGCAGCAACGGCGGGGTGAACACTGAAGCTTTCTTT
CASSNGGVNTEAFF
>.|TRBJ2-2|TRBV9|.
TGTGCCAGCCGGAGTAACAGGGACGGCGGGGAGCTGTTTTTT
CASRSNRDGGELFF
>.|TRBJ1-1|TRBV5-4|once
TGTGCCAGCAGACTGGGCGGGGGGCTTGACACTGAAGCTTTCTTT
CASRLGGGLDTEAFF
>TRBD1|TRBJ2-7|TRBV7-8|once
TGTGCCACCAGCCGGGACAGCAGGTACGAGCAGTACTTC
CATSRDSRYEQYF
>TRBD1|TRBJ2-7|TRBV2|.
TGTGCCAGTCGCCGGACAGGGAGCGAGCAGTACTTC
CASRRTGSEQYF
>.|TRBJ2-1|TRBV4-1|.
TGCGCCAGCAGCTTGGGCAACCTTAACAATGAGCAGTTCTTC
CASSLGNLNNEQFF
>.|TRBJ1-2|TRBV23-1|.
TGCGCCAGCAGTCAATCACAGGGTTCGGACGGCTACACCTTC
CASSQSQGSDGYTF
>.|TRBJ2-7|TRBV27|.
TGTGCCAGCAGTTATAATCCCGGGGGGCGGTACGAGCAGTACTTC
CASSYNPGGRYEQYF
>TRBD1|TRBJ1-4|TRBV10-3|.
TGTGCCACGAGGGTCCCGGGACAGGGACGGGAAAAACTGTTTTTT
CATRVPGQGREKLFF
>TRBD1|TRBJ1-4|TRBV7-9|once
TGTGCCAGCAGCTTTTTGGGACAGATTAATGAAAAACTGTTTTTT
CASSFLGQINEKLFF
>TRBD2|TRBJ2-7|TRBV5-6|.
TGTGCCAGCAGCTTACTGAGCCAGGGAGGGTACGAGCAGTACTTC
CASSLLSQGGYEQYF
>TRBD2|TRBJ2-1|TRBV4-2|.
TGTGCCAGCAGCCAAGAGGGCGGGAGGGACGATGAGCAGTTCTTC
CASSQEGGRDDEQFF
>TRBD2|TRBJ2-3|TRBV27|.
TGTGCCAGCAGTTTTTTAGCGGGAGGGCCAGATACGCAGTATTTT
CASSFLAGGPDTQYF
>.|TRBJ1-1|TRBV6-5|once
TGTGCCAGCAGTTACGACCAAAGGGGCGGGGGGCATGAAGCTTTCTTT
CASSYDQRGGGHEAFF
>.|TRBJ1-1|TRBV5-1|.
TGCGCCAGCAGCCTCGTCAGGGGCATGAACACTGAAGCTTTCTTT
CASSLVRGMNTEAFF
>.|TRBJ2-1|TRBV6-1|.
TGTGCCAGCAGTGAAGATAGGGGTTACAATGAGCAGTTCTTC
CASSEDRGYNEQFF
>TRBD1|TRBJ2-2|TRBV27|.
TGTGCCAGCAGTTTATTGGGACAGGGGACGTCCGGGGAGCTGTTTTTT
CASSLLGQGTSGELFF
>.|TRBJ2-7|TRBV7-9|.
TGTGCCAGCAGCTTAGGGGACATGTATCGCCACGAGCAGTACTTC
CASSLGDMYRHEQYF
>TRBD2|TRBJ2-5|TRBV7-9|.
TGTGCCAGCTGCGAGCGGGAGGGATTCCGGCAAGAGACCCAGTACTTC
CASCEREGFRQETQYF
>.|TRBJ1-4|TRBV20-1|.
TGCAGTGCCAACACGGGTGAAAAACTGTTTTTT
CSANTGEKLFF
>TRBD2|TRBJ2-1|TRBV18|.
TGTGCCAGCTCACCACCTAGCGGGAGTCCCTACAATGAGCAGTTCTTC
CASSPPSGSPYNEQFF
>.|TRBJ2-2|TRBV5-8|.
TGTGCCAGCAGCTTGGTAGGGGTGAGCGAGAACACCGGGGAGCTGTTTTTT
CASSLVGVSENTGELFF
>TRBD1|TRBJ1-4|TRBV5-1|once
TGCGCCAGCAGCGGGACAGGCCGCAATGAAAAACTGTTTTTT
CASSGTGRNEKLFF
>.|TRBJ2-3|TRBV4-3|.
TGCGCCAGCAGCCAAGATTGGCAGGGAATCGGGTCAGATACGCAGTATTTT
CASSQDWQGIGSDTQYF
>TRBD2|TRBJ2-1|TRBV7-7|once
TGTGCCAGCAGCCAAGGTAGCGGGACATACAATGAGCAGTTCTTC
CASSQGSGTYNEQFF
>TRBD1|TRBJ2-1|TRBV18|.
TGTGCCAGCTCACCGGGACAGGGTGGCTCCTACAATGAGCAGTTCTTC
CASSPGQGGSYNEQFF